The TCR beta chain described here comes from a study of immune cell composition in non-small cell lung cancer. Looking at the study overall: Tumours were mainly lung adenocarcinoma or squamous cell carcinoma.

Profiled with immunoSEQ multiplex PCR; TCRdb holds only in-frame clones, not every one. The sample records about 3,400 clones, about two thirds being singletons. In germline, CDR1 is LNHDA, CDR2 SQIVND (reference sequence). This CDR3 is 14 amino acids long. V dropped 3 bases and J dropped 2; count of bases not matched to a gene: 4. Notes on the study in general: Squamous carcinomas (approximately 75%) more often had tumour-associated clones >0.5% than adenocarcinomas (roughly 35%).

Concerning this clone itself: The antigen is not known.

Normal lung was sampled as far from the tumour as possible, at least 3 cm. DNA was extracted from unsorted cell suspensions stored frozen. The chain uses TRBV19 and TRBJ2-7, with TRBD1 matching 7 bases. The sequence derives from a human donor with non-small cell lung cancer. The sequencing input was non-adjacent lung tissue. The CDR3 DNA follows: TGTGCCAGTAGTATTAGGGGGCCGGCCTACGAGCAGTACTTC. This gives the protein CASSIRGPAYEQYF.